A selection of T cell receptor beta chains follows, all from one sample in a study of blood T cell repertoires in COVID-19. This table comes from immunoSEQ multiplex PCR, and its TCRdb copy is limited to in-frame clones, with some not included. The sample lists 170,000 or so clones, about 88% seen once, with around 3% in the top ten. Material: peripheral blood. These receptors originate from a man aged 40-50 years with active or convalescent COVID-19. Both conserved end residues are part of each CDR3. Fields, in order: J gene, clone size, V gene, D gene, CDR3 protein, CDR3 DNA. The D gene is left open where the match is weak. A clone size is listed for some rows: how often the clone was seen (once, few, many), or a class if it is expanded.

TRBJ1-1,-,TRBV13,-,CASSFQYTEAFF,TGTGCCAGCAGCTTTCAATACACTGAAGCTTTCTTT
TRBJ1-5,-,TRBV29-1,-,CSVGQTSNQPQHF,TGCAGCGTTGGACAGACGTCCAATCAGCCCCAGCATTTT
TRBJ1-2,-,TRBV15,-,CATSKDRANYGYTF,TGTGCCACCAGCAAGGACAGAGCTAACTATGGCTACACCTTC
TRBJ2-6,once,TRBV19,-,CASSIAPQGSSGANVLTF,TGTGCCAGTAGTATAGCCCCCCAGGGGAGCTCTGGGGCCAACGTCCTGACTTTC
TRBJ1-6,-,TRBV7-9,-,CASGGAGTYNSPLHF,TGTGCCAGCGGCGGGGCAGGAACCTATAATTCACCCCTCCACTTT
TRBJ2-1,-,TRBV14,-,CASSQGTVYNEQFF,TGTGCCAGCAGCCAAGGGACAGTATACAATGAGCAGTTCTTC
TRBJ2-5,-,TRBV7-8,-,CASSLATGQETQYF,TGTGCCAGCAGCTTAGCAACAGGCCAAGAGACCCAGTACTTC
TRBJ1-2,-,TRBV9,-,CASSVDGGSYGYTF,TGTGCCAGCAGCGTAGACGGCGGCTCCTATGGCTACACCTTC
TRBJ1-4,once,TRBV7-9,-,CASSFSGSKSEKLFF,TGTGCCAGCAGCTTCTCCGGGAGCAAAAGTGAAAAACTGTTTTTT
TRBJ2-1,-,TRBV5-1,TRBD2,CASSESGGKYNEQFF,TGCGCCAGCAGCGAAAGCGGGGGCAAATACAATGAGCAGTTCTTC
TRBJ2-5,-,TRBV5-1,TRBD2,CASSWGTSEGETQYF,TGCGCCAGCAGCTGGGGGACTAGCGAGGGGGAGACCCAGTACTTC
TRBJ1-4,-,TRBV5-1,-,CASSTGGATNEKLFF,TGCGCCAGCAGCACGGGGGGAGCAACTAATGAAAAACTGTTTTTT
TRBJ2-5,-,TRBV6-2/TRBV6-3,TRBD2,CASSPRTSSIRPDQETQYF,TGTGCCAGCAGCCCCCGGACTAGTAGCATCCGTCCTGATCAAGAGACCCAGTACTTC
TRBJ2-3,-,TRBV6-5,-,CASRGRDSSTDTQYF,TGTGCCAGCAGGGGCCGGGACTCGAGCACAGATACGCAGTATTTT
TRBJ2-5,-,TRBV2,TRBD1,CASRSGTGGVETQYF,TGTGCCAGCAGGAGCGGGACAGGGGGTGTAGAGACCCAGTACTTC
TRBJ1-5,once,TRBV5-8,TRBD1,CASSLGQLNQPQHF,TGTGCCAGCAGCCTGGGACAGCTAAATCAGCCCCAGCATTTT
TRBJ1-5,-,TRBV6-2/TRBV6-3,-,CASSYGVTGQPQHF,TGTGCCAGCAGTTACGGGGTCACGGGGCAGCCCCAGCATTTT
TRBJ2-2,few,TRBV9,TRBD1,CASSSRGPGELFF,TGTGCCAGCAGCTCTAGGGGGCCGGGGGAGCTGTTTTTT
TRBJ1-1,-,TRBV19,-,CASSLTVNTEAFF,TGTGCCAGTAGTTTGACTGTGAACACTGAAGCTTTCTTT
TRBJ2-1,-,TRBV7-2,TRBD2,CASSLTSGRNEQFF,TGTGCCAGCAGCTTAACTAGCGGGAGAAATGAGCAGTTCTTC
TRBJ2-5,-,TRBV11-3,-,CASSLGGTRGETQYF,TGTGCCAGCAGCTTAGGAGGCACCAGGGGTGAGACCCAGTACTTC
TRBJ2-3,-,TRBV5-1,-,CASSGLRGDTQYF,TGCGCCAGCAGCGGCCTCCGAGGAGATACGCAGTATTTT
TRBJ2-3,-,TRBV19,-,CASSITPGGTDTQYF,TGTGCCAGTAGTATTACCCCCGGGGGCACAGATACGCAGTATTTT
TRBJ2-4,-,TRBV5-3,-,CAITRGSENIQYF,TGTGCCATAACACGGGGGAGCGAAAACATTCAGTACTTC
TRBJ2-1,-,TRBV12-3/TRBV12-4,TRBD2,CASRLAGVNEQFF,TGTGCCAGCAGGCTAGCGGGGGTCAATGAGCAGTTCTTC
TRBJ2-2,-,TRBV11-2,TRBD2,CASSSGLARTGELFF,TGTGCCAGCAGCTCAGGACTAGCCCGCACCGGGGAGCTGTTTTTT
TRBJ2-1,-,TRBV5-1,-,CASSFSGGIYNEQFF,TGCGCCAGCAGCTTTAGCGGAGGGATATACAATGAGCAGTTCTTC
TRBJ1-2,-,TRBV19,-,CASTTPGYGYTF,TGTGCCAGTACCACCCCCGGCTATGGCTACACCTTC
TRBJ1-6,-,TRBV4-3,TRBD1,CASSSRDRDSYNSPLHF,TGCGCCAGCAGCTCCCGGGACAGGGACTCCTATAATTCACCCCTCCACTTT
TRBJ2-7,-,TRBV12-3/TRBV12-4,-,CASSFVGLARQYF,TGTGCCAGCAGTTTCGTAGGATTAGCCCGGCAGTACTTC
TRBJ2-7,-,TRBV6-1,-,CASSEAVRGEQYF,TGTGCCAGCAGTGAAGCAGTCCGGGGCGAGCAGTACTTC
TRBJ1-2,-,TRBV3-1/TRBV3-2,-,CASSQGPADGYTF,TGTGCCAGCAGCCAAGGCCCGGCGGATGGCTACACCTTC
TRBJ1-5,once,TRBV15,-,CATSRSTGGQPQHF,TGTGCCACCAGCAGGTCGACGGGGGGACAGCCCCAGCATTTT
TRBJ1-4,-,TRBV3-1/TRBV3-2,-,CASSHRGEKLFF,TGTGCCAGCAGCCACCGAGGGGAAAAACTGTTTTTT
TRBJ2-5,-,TRBV28,TRBD2,CASSLAGGRETQYF,TGTGCCAGCAGTTTAGCGGGGGGCCGGGAGACCCAGTACTTC
TRBJ1-5,once,TRBV7-8,-,CASSLAGGNQPQHF,TGTGCCAGCAGCTTAGCAGGGGGCAATCAGCCCCAGCATTTT
TRBJ2-5,once,TRBV19,TRBD1,CASSRQGETQYF,TGTGCCAGTAGCCGACAGGGAGAGACCCAGTACTTC
TRBJ1-5,once,TRBV11-2,-,CASSAKSAQHF,TGTGCCAGCAGCGCAAAGTCGGCCCAGCATTTT
TRBJ2-7,-,TRBV5-5,TRBD2,CASSLATSGALYEQYF,TGTGCCAGCAGCTTGGCCACTAGCGGGGCCCTCTACGAGCAGTACTTC
TRBJ1-2,few,TRBV7-9,-,CASIGRRSSRGYTF,TGTGCCAGCATCGGTCGGCGATCGTCGCGGGGCTACACCTTC
TRBJ1-1,-,TRBV7-3,-,CASSLKNGGQMTEAFF,TGTGCCAGCAGCTTAAAAAATGGAGGACAGATGACTGAAGCTTTCTTT
TRBJ1-1,-,TRBV5-4,TRBD1,CASSADRVGLNTEAFF,TGTGCCAGCAGCGCGGACAGGGTAGGGTTGAACACTGAAGCTTTCTTT
TRBJ2-3,-,TRBV29-1,-,CSVHHYVDTQYF,TGCAGCGTTCACCACTATGTAGATACGCAGTATTTT
TRBJ2-7,-,TRBV5-1,TRBD2,CASSLGALAGSPYEQYF,TGCGCCAGCAGCTTGGGGGCACTAGCGGGGTCCCCCTACGAGCAGTACTTC
TRBJ2-1,once,TRBV5-1,TRBD1,CASSQRTGAYNEQFF,TGCGCCAGCAGCCAACGGACAGGGGCTTACAATGAGCAGTTCTTC
TRBJ2-6,-,TRBV7-2,-,CASSLGVAGANVLTF,TGTGCCAGCAGCTTAGGAGTAGCTGGGGCCAACGTCCTGACTTTC
TRBJ1-6,-,TRBV9,-,CASSFSRGDSPLHF,TGTGCCAGCAGCTTTAGCAGGGGAGATTCACCCCTCCACTTT
TRBJ1-4,-,TRBV29-1,-,CSVEGGGRDEKLFF,TGCAGCGTTGAAGGCGGGGGGCGCGATGAAAAACTGTTTTTT
TRBJ2-3,-,TRBV7-3,TRBD2,CASSSNPGLASDTQYF,TGTGCCAGCAGCTCAAACCCGGGACTAGCTTCAGATACGCAGTATTTT
TRBJ2-3,-,TRBV20-1,TRBD2,CSASPITSGDTDTQYF,TGCAGTGCTAGTCCGATTACTAGCGGGGACACAGATACGCAGTATTTT
TRBJ1-1,-,TRBV28,-,CASSLVQNPMNTEAFF,TGTGCCAGCAGTTTAGTACAGAACCCCATGAACACTGAAGCTTTCTTT
TRBJ1-2,-,TRBV7-9,-,CASSSGDYGYTF,TGTGCCAGCAGTTCAGGGGACTATGGCTACACCTTC
TRBJ1-1,-,TRBV19,TRBD1,CASSKDRVGSEAFF,TGTGCCAGTAGTAAGGACAGGGTCGGATCTGAAGCTTTCTTT
TRBJ2-7,-,TRBV2,TRBD1,CASSLDRGFYEQYF,TGTGCCAGCAGCCTGGACAGGGGATTCTACGAGCAGTACTTC
TRBJ1-5,once,TRBV27,-,CASSLSGVDVKPQHF,TGTGCCAGCAGTTTATCAGGGGTGGATGTCAAACCCCAGCATTTT
TRBJ1-5,few,TRBV2,TRBD1,CASSVGQNQPQHF,TGTGCCAGCAGTGTGGGACAGAATCAGCCCCAGCATTTT